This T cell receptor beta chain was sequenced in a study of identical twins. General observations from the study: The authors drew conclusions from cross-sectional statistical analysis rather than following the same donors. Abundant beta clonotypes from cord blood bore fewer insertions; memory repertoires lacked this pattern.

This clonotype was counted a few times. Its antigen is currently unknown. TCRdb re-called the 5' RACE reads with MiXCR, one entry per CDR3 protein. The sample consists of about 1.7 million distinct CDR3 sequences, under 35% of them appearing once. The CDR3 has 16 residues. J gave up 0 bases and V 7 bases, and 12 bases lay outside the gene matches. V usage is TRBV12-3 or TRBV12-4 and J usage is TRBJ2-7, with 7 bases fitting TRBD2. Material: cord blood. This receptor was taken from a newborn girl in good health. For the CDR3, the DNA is TGTGCCAGCAACCCGGGAGGCGGGATCCCCTCCTACGAGCAGTACTTC. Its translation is CASNPGGGIPSYEQYF.